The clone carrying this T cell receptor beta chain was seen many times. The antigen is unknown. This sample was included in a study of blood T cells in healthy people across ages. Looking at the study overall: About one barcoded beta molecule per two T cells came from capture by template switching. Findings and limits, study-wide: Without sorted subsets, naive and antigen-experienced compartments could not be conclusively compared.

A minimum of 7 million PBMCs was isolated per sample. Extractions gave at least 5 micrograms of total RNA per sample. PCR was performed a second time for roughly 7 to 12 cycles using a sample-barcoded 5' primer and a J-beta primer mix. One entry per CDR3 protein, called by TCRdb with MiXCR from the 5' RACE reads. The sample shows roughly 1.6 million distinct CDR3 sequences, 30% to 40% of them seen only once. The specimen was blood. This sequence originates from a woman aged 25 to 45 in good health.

The CDR3: CSARDGYRDEQFF. Written as DNA, the CDR3 is TGCAGTGCTAGAGATGGATATCGCGATGAGCAGTTCTTC. The rearrangement links TRBV20-1 to TRBJ2-1; D unresolved. Trimming shortened V by 0 bases and J by 8 bases, and 11 bases separated the two germline ends. CDR3 length: 13 residues. Germline loops: CDR1 DFQATT, CDR2 SNEGSKA (reference sequence).